Reported below is one T cell receptor (beta chain). Sequencing used immunoSEQ multiplex PCR; TCRdb keeps in-frame clones, though not all of them. The sample shows roughly 70,000 clones, 80% to 95% of them seen only once. CDR3 length equals 14 residues. Germline values: CDR1 SEHNR, CDR2 FQNEAQ (reference sequence). Trimming removed 1 base from V and 3 bases from J, with 10 bases in between. This entry is derived from a study of graft-versus-host responses after intestinal transplantation. Study-level information: Anti-thymocyte globulin served as induction for all recipients, who then took tacrolimus and steroids for about three years.

Sequencing was performed on bone marrow, taken 734 days after intestinal transplantation. The origin of this receptor is a human patient who received an intestinal transplant, so some T cells may come from the graft donor. The chain combines TRBV7-9 with TRBJ2-7; D possibly corresponds to TRBD2 (5 bases). Here the CDR3 DNA reads TGTGCCAGCAGCTTAGGAGCTCGGGGCTACGAGCAGTACTTC. Protein: CASSLGARGYEQYF.